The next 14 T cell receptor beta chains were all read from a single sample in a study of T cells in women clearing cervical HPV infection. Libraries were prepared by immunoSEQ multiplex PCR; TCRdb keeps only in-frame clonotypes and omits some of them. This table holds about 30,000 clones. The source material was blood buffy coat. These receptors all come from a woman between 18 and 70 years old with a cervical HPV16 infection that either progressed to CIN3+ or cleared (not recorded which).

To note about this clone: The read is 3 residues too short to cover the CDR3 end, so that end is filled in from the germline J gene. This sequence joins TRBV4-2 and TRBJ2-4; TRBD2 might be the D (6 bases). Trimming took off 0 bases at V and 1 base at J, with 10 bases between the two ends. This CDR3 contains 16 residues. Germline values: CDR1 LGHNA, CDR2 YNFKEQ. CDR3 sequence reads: CASSQDQEGAKNIQYF. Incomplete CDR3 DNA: TGTGCCAGCAGCCAAGACCAGGAGGGGGCCAAAAACATT.

The sequenced part of the CDR3 DNA is TGTGCCAGTAGTAATCTCGAGGTTGGAAACTATGGT. It translates to CASSNLEVGNYG. The full-length CDR3 reads as CASSNLEVGNYGQYF. The chain is built from TRBV19 and TRBJ2-4; D is ambiguous. The read gets to within 3 residues of the CDR3 end, and the germline J gene fills in the rest. The CDR3 consists of 15 residues. CDR1 and CDR2 from the germline V gene are LNHDA and SQIVND (reference sequence). Variable domain in full (rest from reference TRBV19 and TRBJ2-4): DGGITQSPKYLFRKEGQNVTLSCEQNLNHDAMYWYRQDPGQGLRLIYYSQIVNDFQKGDIAEGYSVSREKKESFPLTVTSAQKNPTAFYLCASSNLEVGNYGQYFGAGTRLSVL.

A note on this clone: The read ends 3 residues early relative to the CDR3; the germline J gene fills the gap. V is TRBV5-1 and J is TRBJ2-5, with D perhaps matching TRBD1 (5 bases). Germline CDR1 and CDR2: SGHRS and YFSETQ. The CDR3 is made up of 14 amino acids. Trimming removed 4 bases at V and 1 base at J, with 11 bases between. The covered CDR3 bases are TGCGCCAGCAGCCTTGTTGACAGCCAAGAGACC. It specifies CASSLVDSQET. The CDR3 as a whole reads CASSLVDSQETQYF.

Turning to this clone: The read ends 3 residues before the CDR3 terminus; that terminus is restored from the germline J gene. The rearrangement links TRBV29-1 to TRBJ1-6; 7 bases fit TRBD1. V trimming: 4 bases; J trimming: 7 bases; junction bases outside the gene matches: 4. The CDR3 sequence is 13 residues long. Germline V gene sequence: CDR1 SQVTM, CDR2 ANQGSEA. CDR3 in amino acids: CSVGDSRNSPLHF. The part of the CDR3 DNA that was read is TGCAGCGTTGGGGACAGTCGAAATTCACCC.

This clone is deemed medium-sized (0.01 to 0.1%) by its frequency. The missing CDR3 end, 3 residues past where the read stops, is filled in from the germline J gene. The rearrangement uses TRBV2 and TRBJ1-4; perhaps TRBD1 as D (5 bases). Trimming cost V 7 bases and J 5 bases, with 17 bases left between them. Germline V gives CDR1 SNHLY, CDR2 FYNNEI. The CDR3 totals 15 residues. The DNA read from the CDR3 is TGTGCCAGCAATCGAATCGACAGCAGGAATGAAAAA. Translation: CASNRIDSRNEK. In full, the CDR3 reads CASNRIDSRNEKLFF.

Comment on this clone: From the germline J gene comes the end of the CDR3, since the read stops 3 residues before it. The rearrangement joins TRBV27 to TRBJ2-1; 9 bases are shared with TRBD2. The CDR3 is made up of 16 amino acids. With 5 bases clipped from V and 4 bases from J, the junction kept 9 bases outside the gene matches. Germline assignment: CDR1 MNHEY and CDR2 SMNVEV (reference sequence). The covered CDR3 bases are TGTGCCAGCAGTCCGCTAGCGGGAAGCCTTTACAATGAG. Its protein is CASSPLAGSLYNE. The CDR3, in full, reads CASSPLAGSLYNEQFF.

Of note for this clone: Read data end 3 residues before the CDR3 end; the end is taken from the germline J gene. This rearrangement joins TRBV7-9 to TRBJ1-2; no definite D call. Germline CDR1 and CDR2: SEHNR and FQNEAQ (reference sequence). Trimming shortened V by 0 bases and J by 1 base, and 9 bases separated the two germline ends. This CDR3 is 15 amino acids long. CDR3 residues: CASSLAQNLNYGYTF. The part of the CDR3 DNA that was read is TGTGCCAGCAGCTTAGCCCAGAATCTTAACTATGGC.

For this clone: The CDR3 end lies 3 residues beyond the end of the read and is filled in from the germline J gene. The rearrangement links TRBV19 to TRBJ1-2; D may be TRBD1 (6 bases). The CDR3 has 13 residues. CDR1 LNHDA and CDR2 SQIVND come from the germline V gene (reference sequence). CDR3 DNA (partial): TGTGCCAGTAGTATACAGGGGTTGAGGGGC. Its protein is CASSIQGLRG. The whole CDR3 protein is CASSIQGLRGYTF.

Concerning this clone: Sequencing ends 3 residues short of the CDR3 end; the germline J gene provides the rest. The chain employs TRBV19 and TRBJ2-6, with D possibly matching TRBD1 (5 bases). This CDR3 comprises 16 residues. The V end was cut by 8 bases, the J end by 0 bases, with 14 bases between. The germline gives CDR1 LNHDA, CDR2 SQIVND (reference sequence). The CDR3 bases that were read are TGTGCCAGTCAAGGGGCCTCCTTCTCTGGGGCCAACGTC. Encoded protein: CASQGASFSGANV. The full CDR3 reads CASQGASFSGANVLTF.

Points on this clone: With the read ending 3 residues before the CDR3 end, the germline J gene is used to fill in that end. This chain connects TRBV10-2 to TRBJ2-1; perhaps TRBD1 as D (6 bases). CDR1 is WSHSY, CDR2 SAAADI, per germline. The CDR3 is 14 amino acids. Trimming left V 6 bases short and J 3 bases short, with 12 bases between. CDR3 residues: CASRRTENYNEQFF. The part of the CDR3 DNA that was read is TGCGCCAGCAGACGGACAGAGAACTACAATGAG.

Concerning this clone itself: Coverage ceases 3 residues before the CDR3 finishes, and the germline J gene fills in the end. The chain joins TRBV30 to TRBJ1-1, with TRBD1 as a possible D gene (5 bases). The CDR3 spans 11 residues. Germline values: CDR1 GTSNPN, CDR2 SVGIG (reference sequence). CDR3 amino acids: CAWRGQGRAFF. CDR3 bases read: TGTGCCTGGAGGGGGCAGGGTCGA.

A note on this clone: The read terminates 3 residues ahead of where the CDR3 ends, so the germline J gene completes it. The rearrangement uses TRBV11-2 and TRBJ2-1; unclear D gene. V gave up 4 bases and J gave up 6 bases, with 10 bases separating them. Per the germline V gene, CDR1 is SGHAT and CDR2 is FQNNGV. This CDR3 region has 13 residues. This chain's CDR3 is CASSYLESNEQFF. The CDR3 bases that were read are TGTGCCAGCAGCTACCTAGAATCCAATGAG.

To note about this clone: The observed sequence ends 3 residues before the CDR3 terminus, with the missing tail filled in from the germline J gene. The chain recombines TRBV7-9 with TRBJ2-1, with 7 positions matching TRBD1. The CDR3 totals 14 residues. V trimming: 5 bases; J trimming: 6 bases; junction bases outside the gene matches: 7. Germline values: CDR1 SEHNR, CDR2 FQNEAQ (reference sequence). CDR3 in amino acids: CASSPGQWGNEQFF. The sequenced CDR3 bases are TGTGCCAGCAGCCCGGGACAGTGGGGCAATGAG.

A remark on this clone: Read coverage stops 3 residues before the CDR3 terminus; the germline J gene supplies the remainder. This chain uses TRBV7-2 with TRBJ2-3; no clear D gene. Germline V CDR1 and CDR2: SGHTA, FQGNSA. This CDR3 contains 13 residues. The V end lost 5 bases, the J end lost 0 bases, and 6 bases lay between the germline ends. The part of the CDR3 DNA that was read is TGTGCCAGCAGCCTTCTTAGCACAGATACG. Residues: CASSLLSTDT. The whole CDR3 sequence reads CASSLLSTDTQYF.